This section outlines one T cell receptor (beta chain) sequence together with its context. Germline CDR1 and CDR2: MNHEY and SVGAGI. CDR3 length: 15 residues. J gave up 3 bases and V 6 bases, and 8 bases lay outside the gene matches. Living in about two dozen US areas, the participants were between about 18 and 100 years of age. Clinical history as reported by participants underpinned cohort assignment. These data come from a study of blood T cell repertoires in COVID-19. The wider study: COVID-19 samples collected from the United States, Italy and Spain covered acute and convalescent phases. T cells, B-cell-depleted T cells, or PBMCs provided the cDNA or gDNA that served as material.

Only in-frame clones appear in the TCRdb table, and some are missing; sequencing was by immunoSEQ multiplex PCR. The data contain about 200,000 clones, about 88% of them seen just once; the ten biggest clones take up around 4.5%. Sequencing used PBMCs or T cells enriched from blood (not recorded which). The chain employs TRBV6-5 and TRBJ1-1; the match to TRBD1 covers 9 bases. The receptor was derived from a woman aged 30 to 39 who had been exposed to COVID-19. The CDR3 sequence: CASRALQGAHTEAFF. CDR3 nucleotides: TGTGCCAGCAGGGCCCTACAGGGGGCGCACACTGAAGCTTTCTTT.